Below are 8 T cell receptor beta chains sequenced from a single sample in a study of CD8+CD57+ T cells in acquired aplastic anemia. Patients who underwent sequencing had shown CD8+CD57+ cell expansion by flow cytometry. Researchers used genomic DNA as the template to profile TCR beta VDJ and CDR3. Using its own MiXCR run on the reads, TCRdb lists one record per CDR3 protein. Of around 200,000 distinct CDR3 sequences detected, about three fifths appear once; the ten largest clones hold more than 40%. Sequenced material: sorted CD4+, CD8+, or CD8+CD57+ T cells (not recorded which) from PBMCs. The receptors come from a human donor with aplastic anemia.

This chain links TRBV7-2 with TRBJ2-5; 12 bases map to TRBD2. The V gene's germline CDR1 is SGHTA and CDR2 FQGNSA. With V trimmed by 7 bases and J by 4 bases, 4 bases remained unmatched. This CDR3 region has 14 residues. CDR3 region: CASKLAGGGETQYF. The CDR3 bases are TGTGCCAGCAAACTAGCGGGAGGTGGAGAGACCCAGTACTTC.

The V call is TRBV9, the J call TRBJ2-7; 7 bases map to TRBD1. The CDR3 is 15 residues long. V was pared by 5 bases and J by 2 bases, with 10 bases of the junction left unmatched. From germline, CDR1 is SGDLS and CDR2 YYNGEE. The CDR3, as DNA: TGTGCCAGCAGTGGGAGTCTGACAGGGACCTACGAGCAGTACTTC. Residues: CASSGSLTGTYEQYF.

This clonotype occurred a few times. The rearrangement uses TRBV14 and TRBJ1-6, with TRBD1 matching over 10 bases. Germline V gene lookup returns CDR1 SGHDN and CDR2 FVKESK. This CDR3 region has 15 residues. V dropped 3 bases and J dropped 9; count of bases not matched to a gene: 5. In DNA, the CDR3 is TGTGCCAGCAGCCAGACGACAGGGGGCGGTTCACCCCTCCACTTT. This sequence encodes CASSQTTGGGSPLHF.

The rearrangement links TRBV7-3 to TRBJ1-6; D unresolved. Germline V gene data show CDR1 as SGHTA and CDR2 as FQGTGA. With 2 bases removed from V and 6 bases from J, the gap between germline ends came to 8 bases. The CDR3 is made up of 14 amino acids. The CDR3 reads CASSLRQINSPLHF. The CDR3, as DNA: TGTGCCAGCAGCTTACGGCAGATTAATTCACCCCTCCACTTT.

The chain employs TRBV11-2 and TRBJ2-5; possible D gene TRBD2, 6 bases. The CDR3 is 14 residues long. Germline-derived CDR1 and CDR2 are SGHAT and FQNNGV. The ends were cut back, 1 base at V and 4 bases at J, with 10 bases in the middle. This chain's CDR3 is CASSLGWRGETQYF. The CDR3 bases are TGTGCCAGCAGCTTAGGTTGGAGGGGAGAGACCCAGTACTTC.

This clonotype was seen ten or more times. V and J are TRBV12-3 or TRBV12-4 and TRBJ2-2; TRBD1 is a possible D gene (6 bases). The CDR3 contains 15 residues. V was trimmed by 6 bases and J by 4 bases, leaving 15 bases between them. The CDR3 spells CASSPPQGSTGELFF. The DNA of the CDR3 is TGTGCCAGCAGCCCTCCACAGGGAAGCACCGGGGAGCTGTTTTTT.

This chain connects TRBV20-1 to TRBJ1-2; D is ambiguous. CDR3 length: 13 amino acids. CDR1 is DFQATT and CDR2 is SNEGSKA in the germline V gene (reference sequence). V was cut by 0 bases and J by 4 bases, with 9 bases left in between. CDR3 bases: TGCAGTGCTAGAGATCCCCAGACCTATGGCTACACCTTC. This sequence encodes CSARDPQTYGYTF.

This chain links TRBV7-2 with TRBJ2-7; D might be TRBD1 (7 bases). The V gene lost 5 bases and the J gene lost 0 bases, with 17 bases spanning the gap. Germline loops: CDR1 SGHTA, CDR2 FQGNSA. The CDR3 totals 16 residues. This CDR3 reads CASSRGDRAISYEQYF. CDR3 in DNA: TGTGCCAGCAGCAGGGGGGACAGAGCTATCTCCTACGAGCAGTACTTC.